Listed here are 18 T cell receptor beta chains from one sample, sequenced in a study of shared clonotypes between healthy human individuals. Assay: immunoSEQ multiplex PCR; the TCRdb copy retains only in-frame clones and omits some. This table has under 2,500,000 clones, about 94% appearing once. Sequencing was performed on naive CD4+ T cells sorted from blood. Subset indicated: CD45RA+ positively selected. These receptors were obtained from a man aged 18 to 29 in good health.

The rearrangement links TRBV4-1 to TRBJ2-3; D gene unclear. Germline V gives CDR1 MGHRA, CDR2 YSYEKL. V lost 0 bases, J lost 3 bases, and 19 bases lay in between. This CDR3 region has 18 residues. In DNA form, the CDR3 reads TGCGCCAGCAGCCAAGATCCTCCCCACACCCCGCTAACAGATACGCAGTATTTT. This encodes CASSQDPPHTPLTDTQYF.

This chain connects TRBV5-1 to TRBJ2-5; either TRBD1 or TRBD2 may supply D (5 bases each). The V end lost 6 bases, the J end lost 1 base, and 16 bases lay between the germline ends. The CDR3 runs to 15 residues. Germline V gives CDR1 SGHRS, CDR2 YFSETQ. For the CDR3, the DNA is TGCGCCAGCACCCTTGGTGGGGGATCCCAAGAGACCCAGTACTTC. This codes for CASTLGGGSQETQYF.

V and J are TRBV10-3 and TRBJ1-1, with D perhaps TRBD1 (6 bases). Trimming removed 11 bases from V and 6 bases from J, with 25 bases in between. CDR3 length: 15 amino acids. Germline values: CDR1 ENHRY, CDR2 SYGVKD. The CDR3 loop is CASRVDGGAFPEAFF. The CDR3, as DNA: TGTGCCTCCCGAGTCGACGGGGGCGCGTTCCCTGAAGCTTTCTTT.

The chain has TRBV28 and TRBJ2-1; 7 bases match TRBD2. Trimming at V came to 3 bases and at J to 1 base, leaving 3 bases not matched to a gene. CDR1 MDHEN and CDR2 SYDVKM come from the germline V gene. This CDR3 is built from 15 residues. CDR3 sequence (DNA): TGTGCCAGCAGTTTTGGGGGGGTTTCCTACAATGAGCAGTTCTTC. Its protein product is CASSFGGVSYNEQFF.

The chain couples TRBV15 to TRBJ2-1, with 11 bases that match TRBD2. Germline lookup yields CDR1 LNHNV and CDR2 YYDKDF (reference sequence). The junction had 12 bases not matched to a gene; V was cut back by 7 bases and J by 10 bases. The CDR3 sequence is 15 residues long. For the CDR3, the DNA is TGTGCCACCACCCTAGGGACTAGCGGCTCCAGGGAGCAGTTCTTC. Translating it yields CATTLGTSGSREQFF.

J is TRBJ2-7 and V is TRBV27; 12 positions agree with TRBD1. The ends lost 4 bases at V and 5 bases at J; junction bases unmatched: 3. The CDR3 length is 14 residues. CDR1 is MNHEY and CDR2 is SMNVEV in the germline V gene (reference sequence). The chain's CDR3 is CASSSGTGGNEQYF. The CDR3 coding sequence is TGTGCCAGCAGTTCCGGGACAGGGGGCAACGAGCAGTACTTC.

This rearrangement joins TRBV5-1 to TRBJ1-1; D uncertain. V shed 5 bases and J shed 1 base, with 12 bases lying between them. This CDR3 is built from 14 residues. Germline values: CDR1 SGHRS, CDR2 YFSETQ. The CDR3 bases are TGCGCCAGCAGGGACGGGTGGGGGAACACTGAAGCTTTCTTT. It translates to CASRDGWGNTEAFF.

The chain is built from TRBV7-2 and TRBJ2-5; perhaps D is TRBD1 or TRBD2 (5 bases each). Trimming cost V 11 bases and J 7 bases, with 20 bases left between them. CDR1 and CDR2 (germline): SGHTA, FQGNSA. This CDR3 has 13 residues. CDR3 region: CAAREGQSGTQYF. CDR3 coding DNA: TGTGCCGCCCGAGAGGGGCAAAGCGGGACCCAGTACTTC.

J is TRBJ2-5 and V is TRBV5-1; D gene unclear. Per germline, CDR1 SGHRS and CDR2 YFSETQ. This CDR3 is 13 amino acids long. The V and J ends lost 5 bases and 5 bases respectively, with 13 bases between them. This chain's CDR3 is CASSVGRMETQYF. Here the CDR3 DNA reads TGCGCCAGCAGTGTGGGTAGGATGGAGACCCAGTACTTC.

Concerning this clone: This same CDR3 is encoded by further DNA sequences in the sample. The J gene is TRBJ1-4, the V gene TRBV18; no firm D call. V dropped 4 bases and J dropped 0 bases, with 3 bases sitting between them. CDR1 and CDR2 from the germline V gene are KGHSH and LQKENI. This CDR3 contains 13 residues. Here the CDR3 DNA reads TGTGCCAGCTCACGATCAACTAATGAAAAACTGTTTTTT. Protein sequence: CASSRSTNEKLFF.

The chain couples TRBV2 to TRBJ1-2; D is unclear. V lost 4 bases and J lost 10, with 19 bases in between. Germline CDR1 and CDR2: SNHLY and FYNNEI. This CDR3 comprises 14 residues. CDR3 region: CASSVKELKTAYTF. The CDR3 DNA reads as TGTGCCAGCAGTGTGAAGGAACTCAAAACAGCCTACACCTTC.

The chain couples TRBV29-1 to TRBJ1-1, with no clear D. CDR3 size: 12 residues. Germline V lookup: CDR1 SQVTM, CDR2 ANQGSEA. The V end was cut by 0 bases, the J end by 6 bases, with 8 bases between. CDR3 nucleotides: TGCAGCGTTGAAGATGACCCACCTGAAGCTTTCTTT. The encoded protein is CSVEDDPPEAFF.

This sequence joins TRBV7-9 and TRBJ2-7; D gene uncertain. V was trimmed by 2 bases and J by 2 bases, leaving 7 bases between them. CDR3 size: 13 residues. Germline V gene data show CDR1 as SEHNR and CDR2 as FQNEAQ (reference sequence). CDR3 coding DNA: TGTGCCAGCAGCTTAACGGCAGCCTACGAGCAGTACTTC. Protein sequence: CASSLTAAYEQYF.

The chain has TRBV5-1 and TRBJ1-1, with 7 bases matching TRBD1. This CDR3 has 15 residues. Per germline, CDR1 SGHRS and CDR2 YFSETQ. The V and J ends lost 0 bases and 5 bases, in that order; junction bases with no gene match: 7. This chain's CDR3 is CASSLVQGVGTEAFF. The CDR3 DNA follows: TGCGCCAGCAGCTTGGTGCAGGGGGTAGGTACTGAAGCTTTCTTT.

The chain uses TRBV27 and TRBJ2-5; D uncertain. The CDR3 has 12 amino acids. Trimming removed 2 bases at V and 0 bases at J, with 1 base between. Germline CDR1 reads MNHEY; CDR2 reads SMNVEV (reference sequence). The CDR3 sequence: CASSLNQETQYF. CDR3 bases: TGTGCCAGCAGTTTAAACCAAGAGACCCAGTACTTC.

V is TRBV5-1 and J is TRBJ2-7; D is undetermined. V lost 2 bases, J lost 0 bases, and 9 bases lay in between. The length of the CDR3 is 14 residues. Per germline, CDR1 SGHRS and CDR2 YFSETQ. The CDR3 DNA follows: TGCGCCAGCAGCTTAGTTACACCCTCCTACGAGCAGTACTTC. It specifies CASSLVTPSYEQYF.

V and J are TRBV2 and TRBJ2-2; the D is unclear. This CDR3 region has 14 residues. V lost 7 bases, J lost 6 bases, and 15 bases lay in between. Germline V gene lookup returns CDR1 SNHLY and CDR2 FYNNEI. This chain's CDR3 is CASIPELFSGELFF. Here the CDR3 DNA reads TGTGCCAGCATCCCGGAGCTCTTTTCCGGGGAGCTGTTTTTT.

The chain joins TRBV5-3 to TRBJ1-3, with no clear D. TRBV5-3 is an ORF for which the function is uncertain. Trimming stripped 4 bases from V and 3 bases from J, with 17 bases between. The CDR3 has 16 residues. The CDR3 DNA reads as TGTGCCAGAAGCCTGGGCCTCATCGGGCATGGAAACACCATATATTTT. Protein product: CARSLGLIGHGNTIYF.